This passage covers 26 T cell receptor beta chains from one sample sequenced in a study of Graves' ophthalmopathy and Graves' hyperthyroidism. Researchers took RNA transcripts and amplified TCR beta CDR3 regions from them. Following a first-round RT-PCR that used HTBI primers, a second-round multiplex PCR was carried out. TCRdb itself ran the multiplex PCR reads through MiXCR, one entry per CDR3 protein. The data show about 400,000 distinct CDR3 sequences, with approximately 20% seen just once and roughly 1.6% held by the top ten. The sample was peripheral blood. These receptors all come from a woman aged 18-35 years with Graves' ophthalmopathy.

This clonotype appeared many times. The chain recombines TRBV2 with TRBJ2-7; 10 nucleotides agree with TRBD2. The CDR3 sequence is 14 residues long. V gave up 0 bases and J gave up 6 bases; unmatched junction bases: 2. CDR1 is SNHLY and CDR2 is FYNNEI in the germline V gene. The CDR3 sequence: CASSEARTSGEQYF. Written as DNA, the CDR3 is TGTGCCAGCAGTGAAGCGAGGACTAGCGGCGAGCAGTACTTC.

This clonotype was counted many times. The rearrangement uses TRBV28 and TRBJ1-2; TRBD1 matches 12 bases. Per the germline V gene, CDR1 is MDHEN and CDR2 is SYDVKM. The CDR3 consists of 16 residues. V was pared by 6 bases and J by 2 bases, with 7 bases of the junction left unmatched. CDR3 loop: CASRPGQGALNYGYTF. The CDR3 bases are TGTGCCAGCAGACCGGGACAGGGGGCTTTAAACTATGGCTACACCTTC.

This chain joins TRBV4-3 and TRBJ2-4, with D unresolved. The CDR3 contains 18 residues. V lost 0 bases and J 1 base, leaving 16 bases between the germline ends. Germline CDR1 is LGHNA and CDR2 is YSLEER. The CDR3 protein is CASSQDPPGLGAKNIQYF. The CDR3 DNA sequence: TGCGCCAGCAGCCAAGACCCTCCCGGATTGGGCGCCAAAAACATTCAGTACTTC.

This clonotype came up many times. The chain links TRBV28 to TRBJ1-1, with D hard to call. Trimming took off 3 bases at V and 1 base at J, with 9 bases between the two ends. Germline V gene lookup returns CDR1 MDHEN and CDR2 SYDVKM. The CDR3 runs to 14 residues. The CDR3 sequence: CASSFSQRNTEAFF. In DNA form, the CDR3 reads TGTGCCAGCAGTTTTTCCCAGAGGAACACTGAAGCTTTCTTT. The whole variable domain, filled in from reference TRBV28 and TRBJ1-1, reads DVKVTQSSRYLVKRTGEKVFLECVQDMDHENMFWYRQDPGLGLRLIYFSYDVKMKEKGDIPEGYSVSREKKERFSLILESASTNQTSMYLCASSFSQRNTEAFFGQGTRLTVV.

This clonotype was seen at least ten times. The chain recombines TRBV10-3 with TRBJ1-1; no definite D call. Germline-derived CDR1 and CDR2 are ENHRY and SYGVKD. Trimming left V 7 bases short and J 0 bases short, with 12 bases between. This CDR3 is built from 14 residues. CDR3 sequence: CAIMQERMNTEAFF. In DNA form, the CDR3 reads TGTGCCATCATGCAGGAGCGAATGAACACTGAAGCTTTCTTT.

This clonotype was counted ten times or more. One end of the junction varies from germline; a read error may be responsible. The chain carries TRBV18 and TRBJ2-7; 7 bases fit TRBD1. Germline CDR1 KGHSH, CDR2 LQKENI. CDR3 size: 14 residues. CDR3 in DNA: TGTGCCAGCTCACCAATGGACAGGCGATACGAGCAGTATTTC. This codes for CASSPMDRRYEQYF.

This clonotype was counted many times. The CDR3 DNA reads TGTGCCATCAGTGTGGGGACAGAAGAGACCCAGTACTTC. This gives the protein CAISVGTEETQYF. The rearrangement joins TRBV10-3 to TRBJ2-5; 7 positions agree with TRBD1. The germline V gene encodes CDR1 ENHRY and CDR2 SYGVKD. The CDR3 has 13 amino acids. Trimming cost V 4 bases and J 3 bases; bases outside gene matches: 2.

This clonotype was counted at least ten times. The chain carries TRBV19 and TRBJ2-4, with D possibly matching TRBD1 (6 bases). This CDR3 contains 16 residues. V shed 8 bases and J shed 9 bases, with 26 bases lying between them. Germline assignment: CDR1 LNHDA and CDR2 SQIVND (reference sequence). CDR3 amino acids: CASSYAIGLGAFIQYF. The CDR3 DNA is TGTGCCAGTTCCTATGCAATAGGACTGGGGGCGTTCATTCAGTACTTC.

This clonotype was recorded at least ten times. The V call is TRBV6-5, the J call TRBJ1-1; D gene uncertain. V lost 7 bases and J lost 7, with 10 bases in between. This CDR3 has 11 residues. Germline CDR1 reads MNHEY; CDR2 reads SVGAGI. Written as DNA, the CDR3 is TGTGCCAGCACCAGCCGGGATGAAGCTTTCTTT. Protein product: CASTSRDEAFF.

This clonotype was detected many times. V is TRBV6-5 and J is TRBJ2-5, with D hard to call. Trimming pared 2 bases from V and 2 bases from J, leaving 15 bases between. CDR3 length equals 16 residues. Germline CDR1 and CDR2: MNHEY and SVGAGI. In DNA, the CDR3 is TGTGCCAGCAGTTACGCGGTCGGACGTCGGCAAGAGACCCAGTACTTC. This encodes CASSYAVGRRQETQYF.

This clonotype appeared many times. V gene TRBV27 combines with J gene TRBJ1-5; D gene uncertain. Trimming pared 5 bases from V and 1 base from J, leaving 9 bases between. The CDR3 is 14 residues long. Germline V gene data show CDR1 as MNHEY and CDR2 as SMNVEV (reference sequence). The CDR3 sequence is CASSGYWSNQPQHF. CDR3 DNA: TGTGCCAGCAGTGGGTATTGGAGCAATCAGCCCCAGCATTTT.

This clonotype came up once. The CDR3 DNA is TGCAGTGCTAGAGACAGGGGGAGGCAGCCCCAGCATTTT. Translating it yields CSARDRGRQPQHF. V and J are TRBV20-1 and TRBJ1-5; the match to TRBD1 covers 7 bases. Per germline, CDR1 DFQATT and CDR2 SNEGSKA (reference sequence). This CDR3 comprises 13 residues. Trimming cost V 0 bases and J 7 bases; bases outside gene matches: 3.

This clonotype has a count of ten or more. The chain uses TRBV4-2 and TRBJ2-7; tentative D call: TRBD1 (6 bases). The CDR3 covers 15 residues. Trimming removed 4 bases at V and 3 bases at J, with 16 bases between. Germline assignment: CDR1 LGHNA and CDR2 YNFKEQ. The CDR3 here is CASSLTGHESYEQYF. The CDR3 coding sequence is TGTGCCAGCAGCCTTACGGGACACGAGAGCTACGAGCAGTACTTC.

This clonotype was seen a handful of times. The chain joins TRBV12-3 or TRBV12-4 to TRBJ2-2; 8 bases match TRBD2. Trimming cost V 6 bases and J 3 bases; bases outside gene matches: 15. The CDR3 loop spans 18 amino acids. CDR3 loop: CASSRSLGAGGHTGELFF. CDR3 DNA: TGTGCCAGCAGCCGATCCCTCGGGGCGGGAGGTCACACCGGGGAGCTGTTTTTT.

This clonotype was observed at least ten times. V and J are TRBV28 and TRBJ1-2; D is undetermined. This CDR3 has 13 residues. The V and J ends lost 2 bases and 4 bases respectively, with 8 bases between them. In germline, CDR1 is MDHEN, CDR2 SYDVKM. The CDR3 sequence is CASSLRWGYGYTF. As DNA, the CDR3 is TGTGCCAGCAGTTTACGCTGGGGCTATGGCTACACCTTC.

This clonotype was seen repeatedly, ten times or more. This sequence joins TRBV7-2 and TRBJ2-7, with D possibly TRBD1 on 5 matching bases. Germline CDR1 and CDR2: SGHTA and FQGNSA. This CDR3 is built from 15 residues. The ends were cut back, 0 bases at V and 0 bases at J, with 9 bases in the middle. The CDR3 here is CASSLADSFSYEQYF. DNA for the CDR3: TGTGCCAGCAGCTTAGCCGACAGCTTCTCCTACGAGCAGTACTTC.

The DNA of the CDR3 is TGTGCCTGGAGAAAGGGGGGGGTGAACACTGAAGCTTTCTTT. This sequence encodes CAWRKGGVNTEAFF. This rearrangement joins TRBV30 to TRBJ1-1; the D gene is possibly TRBD1 (6 bases). The V gene lost 3 bases and the J gene lost 0 bases, with 11 bases spanning the gap. Germline CDR1 is GTSNPN and CDR2 is SVGIG (reference sequence). The CDR3 consists of 14 residues.

In this sample, this clonotype turned up many times. The chain uses TRBV6-1 and TRBJ1-5; D might be TRBD1 (5 bases). The CDR3 runs to 15 residues. Germline loops: CDR1 MNHNS, CDR2 SASEGT. V was shortened by 5 bases and J by 4 bases, with 15 bases between the two germline ends. CDR3 DNA: TGTGCCAGCAGTATCACCCCGACAGCTAATCAGCCCCAGCATTTT. It is translated as CASSITPTANQPQHF.

In its sample, this clonotype was seen many times. The chain joins TRBV28 to TRBJ2-7, with 7 bases fitting TRBD1. The germline V gene encodes CDR1 MDHEN and CDR2 SYDVKM. CDR3 length equals 14 residues. The V segment lost 7 bases and the J segment 2 bases; nucleotides outside the gene matches: 8. The CDR3: CASTKTGMTYEQYF. The CDR3 bases are TGTGCCAGCACTAAGACAGGGATGACCTACGAGCAGTACTTC.

This clonotype was counted ten times or more. J is TRBJ2-2 and V is TRBV19; 12 bases map to TRBD2. CDR1 LNHDA and CDR2 SQIVND come from the germline V gene (reference sequence). This CDR3 has 17 amino acids. J gave up 5 bases and V 1 base, and 5 bases lay outside the gene matches. Here the CDR3 DNA reads TGTGCCAGTAGTATAGGCCGGCTAGCGGGAGGGACCGGGGAGCTGTTTTTT. This sequence encodes CASSIGRLAGGTGELFF. The entire variable domain, with the rest obtained from reference TRBV19 and TRBJ2-2, is as follows: DGGITQSPKYLFRKEGQNVTLSCEQNLNHDAMYWYRQDPGQGLRLIYYSQIVNDFQKGDIAEGYSVSREKKESFPLTVTSAQKNPTAFYLCASSIGRLAGGTGELFFGEGSRLTVL.

This clonotype was seen many times. The J gene is TRBJ2-7, the V gene TRBV5-1, with D hard to call. V shed 2 bases and J shed 0 bases, with 6 bases lying between them. The CDR3 is 13 amino acids. Germline V gives CDR1 SGHRS, CDR2 YFSETQ. CDR3 in amino acids: CASSFTTSYEQYF. CDR3 bases: TGCGCCAGCAGCTTCACTACCTCCTACGAGCAGTACTTC.

This clonotype was observed at least ten times. The chain employs TRBV7-2 and TRBJ2-7, with D unclear. The V and J ends lost 5 bases and 2 bases respectively, with 13 bases between them. The CDR3 sequence is 14 residues long. In germline, CDR1 is SGHTA, CDR2 FQGNSA. The chain's CDR3 is CASSPGPAAYEQYF. In DNA, the CDR3 is TGTGCCAGCAGCCCTGGGCCGGCCGCCTACGAGCAGTACTTC.

In its sample, this clonotype was seen many times. The gene calls are TRBV11-1 and TRBJ1-5; D not resolved. Trimming shortened V by 1 base and J by 4 bases, and 20 bases separated the two germline ends. Germline CDR1 and CDR2: SGHAT and FQDESV (reference sequence). The CDR3 has 18 residues. This CDR3 reads CASSLDSRTATVNQPQHF. Written as DNA, the CDR3 is TGTGCCAGCAGCTTAGATTCACGTACGGCAACGGTGAATCAGCCCCAGCATTTT.

The sample holds many counts of this clonotype. The CDR3 is CASSHGPEAFF. The CDR3 DNA sequence: TGTGCCAGCAGCCATGGCCCCGAAGCTTTCTTT. The chain recombines TRBV12-3 or TRBV12-4 with TRBJ1-1; no definite D call. CDR3 length: 11 amino acids. Trimming left V 6 bases short and J 8 bases short, with 10 bases between.

In this sample, this clonotype turned up many times. CDR3 protein: CASSGQQGDGTEAFF. The CDR3 coding sequence is TGTGCCAGCAGCGGGCAACAGGGGGATGGGACTGAAGCTTTCTTT. The V gene is TRBV9, the J gene TRBJ1-1, with 8 bases fitting TRBD1. The CDR3 extends over 15 amino acids. Germline CDR1 is SGDLS and CDR2 is YYNGEE. V lost 3 bases to trimming and J lost 5 bases; unmatched junction nucleotides: 9.

Ten or more counts support this clonotype. This chain connects TRBV28 to TRBJ2-7; D might be TRBD1 (6 bases). Germline V CDR1 and CDR2: MDHEN, SYDVKM. V lost 5 bases to trimming and J lost 3 bases, with 29 bases between them. This CDR3 spans 19 amino acids. CDR3 sequence reads: CASSPAIDTGRDTFYEQYF. DNA of the CDR3: TGTGCCAGCAGTCCCGCGATAGACACCGGCCGGGACACTTTCTACGAGCAGTACTTC.